One sample yielded the 10 T cell receptor beta chains listed below, sequenced in a study of T cells in women clearing cervical HPV infection. Using immunoSEQ multiplex PCR, the repertoire was profiled, and TCRdb retains in-frame clones only, with some absent. This repertoire includes about 32,000 clones. The sample comprised blood buffy coat. The receptors were gathered from a woman aged 18-70 years with a cervical HPV16 infection that either progressed to CIN3+ or cleared (not recorded which).

A remark on this clone: The read ends 3 residues shy of where the CDR3 ends; the end is completed using the germline J gene. The chain joins TRBV7-9 to TRBJ2-2, with no clear D. Germline CDR1 SEHNR, CDR2 FQNEAQ (reference sequence). The V end was cut by 5 bases, the J end by 1 base, with 5 bases between. The CDR3 extends over 13 amino acids. This CDR3 is CASSPQNTGELFF. The sequenced CDR3 bases are TGTGCCAGCAGCCCCCAGAACACCGGGGAG.

Comments on this clone: Coverage ceases 3 residues before the CDR3 finishes, and the germline J gene fills in the end. The chain has TRBV13 and TRBJ1-1; TRBD1 is a possible D gene (6 bases). This CDR3 spans 16 amino acids. From germline, CDR1 is PRHDT and CDR2 FYEKMQ (reference sequence). V lost 7 bases, J lost 2 bases, and 20 bases lay in between. Incomplete CDR3 DNA: TGTGCCAGCAAAACCCTAAAAACAGGGTATAACACTGAA. Protein: CASKTLKTGYNTE. The whole CDR3 protein is CASKTLKTGYNTEAFF.

Comments on this clone: The CDR3 extends 3 residues past the end of the read, so its final part is completed from the germline J gene. J is TRBJ2-7 and V is TRBV7-8, with 11 bases identical to TRBD1. CDR3 length: 15 residues. J was trimmed by 3 bases and V by 8 bases; bases with no gene match: 9. Germline assignment: CDR1 SGHVS and CDR2 FQNEAQ. CDR3 sequence reads: CASHPGTGGNYEQYF. Incomplete CDR3 DNA: TGTGCCAGCCACCCGGGGACAGGGGGTAACTACGAG.

As to this clone: The read halts 3 residues ahead of the CDR3 end, with the missing end drawn from the germline J gene. The chain links TRBV16 to TRBJ2-3; 9 bases map to TRBD2. Germline V gene sequence: CDR1 KGHSY, CDR2 FQNENV. This CDR3 is 16 amino acids long. V was clipped by 2 bases and J by 2 bases; unmatched bases: 5. Incomplete CDR3 DNA: TGTGCCAGCAGCCAACGAGCGGGGGGCACCACAGATACG. This codes for CASSQRAGGTTDT. The full CDR3 protein reads CASSQRAGGTTDTQYF.

As to this clone: The CDR3 is cut off 3 residues early in the read; its end comes from the germline J gene. V is TRBV7-8 and J is TRBJ1-5, with D possibly TRBD1 on 5 matching bases. CDR3 length: 15 amino acids. Between the trimmed V and J ends, which lost 4 bases and 0 bases, there was a span of 10 bases. Germline values: CDR1 SGHVS, CDR2 FQNEAQ. The chain's CDR3 is CASSSGGNSNQPQHF. The DNA read from the CDR3 is TGTGCCAGCAGCTCGGGGGGTAATAGCAATCAGCCC.

Comments on this clone: Read data end 3 residues before the CDR3 end; the end is taken from the germline J gene. The genes are TRBV18 and TRBJ1-1; the D gene is possibly TRBD1 (5 bases). V was clipped by 2 bases and J by 5 bases, with 12 bases between them. Germline assignment: CDR1 KGHSH and CDR2 LQKENI. The CDR3 loop spans 14 amino acids. CDR3 loop: CASSPNQGRTEAFF. CDR3 bases read: TGTGCCAGCTCACCAAATCAGGGTAGGACTGAA.

Turning to this clone: The CDR3 is cut off 3 residues early in the read; its end comes from the germline J gene. The V call is TRBV7-2, the J call TRBJ2-2; TRBD2 aligns across 7 bases. The V gene's germline CDR1 is SGHTA and CDR2 FQGNSA. The ends lost 4 bases at V and 4 bases at J; junction bases unmatched: 6. This CDR3 is built from 15 residues. The CDR3 bases that were read are TGTGCCAGCAGCTCCGTGCGGGGGAGCACCGGGGAG. Amino acids: CASSSVRGSTGE. The entire CDR3 reads CASSSVRGSTGELFF.

Concerning this clone: The missing CDR3 end, 3 residues past where the read stops, is filled in from the germline J gene. The chain has TRBV6-2 or TRBV6-3 and TRBJ1-2; maybe TRBD1 (6 bases). This CDR3 spans 17 amino acids. Germline V CDR1 and CDR2: MNHEY, SVGEGT. CDR3 loop: CASSYPPGGGLYNDYTF. The sequenced CDR3 bases are TGTGCCAGCAGTTACCCGCCCGGCGGGGGCCTTTACAATGAC.

As concerns this clone: The read falls 3 residues short of the CDR3 end, and the missing part is taken from the germline J gene. This chain uses TRBV20-1 with TRBJ2-7; D possibly corresponds to TRBD1 (6 bases). V shed 5 bases and J shed 0 bases, with 17 bases lying between them. Germline V gene sequence: CDR1 DFQATT, CDR2 SNEGSKA (reference sequence). The CDR3 loop spans 15 amino acids. CDR3 in amino acids: CSARPPQGLSYEQYF. The covered CDR3 bases are TGCAGTGCTCGACCGCCCCAGGGGCTCTCCTACGAG.

A note on this clone: The sequenced fragment ends 3 residues before the CDR3 boundary, so the rest is inferred from the germline J gene. V gene TRBV4-2 combines with J gene TRBJ1-3, with D perhaps matching TRBD1 (5 bases). CDR3 length equals 17 residues. V lost 4 bases, J lost 4 bases, and 20 bases lay in between. Per the germline V gene, CDR1 is LGHNA and CDR2 is YNFKEQ. CDR3 DNA, as far as it was read: TGTGCCAGCAGCCGTAAATCGCAGGGAGACGCCGGAAACACC. Protein: CASSRKSQGDAGNT. The complete CDR3 protein is CASSRKSQGDAGNTIYF.